These T cell receptor beta chains were read from a single sample in a study of identical twins. Using its own MiXCR run on the 5' RACE reads, TCRdb lists one record per CDR3 protein. Of some 1,600,000 distinct CDR3 sequences listed, 32% are singletons. Material: cord blood. Receptor source: a newborn girl in good health. Both conserved end residues are part of each CDR3. D genes are given only for firm matches. The size entry is marked missing in some rows and otherwise reads once, few, many or a size class.

v_gene: TRBV28
j_gene: TRBJ2-1
abundance: few
d_gene: TRBD2
CDR3nt: TGTGCCAGCGGGGTTGGCGGGAGGCCCTACAATGAGCAGTTCTTC
CDR3aa: CASGVGGRPYNEQFF

v_gene: TRBV27
j_gene: TRBJ2-7
abundance: once
d_gene: .
CDR3nt: TGTGCCAGCAGTTTCGCGGCCCTCAATGAGCAGTACTTC
CDR3aa: CASSFAALNEQYF

v_gene: TRBV12-3/TRBV12-4
j_gene: TRBJ2-6
abundance: many
d_gene: .
CDR3nt: TGTGCCAGCAGTTTACGCGTGAACTCTGGGGCCAACGTCCTGACTTTC
CDR3aa: CASSLRVNSGANVLTF

v_gene: TRBV20-1
j_gene: TRBJ2-3
abundance: .
d_gene: TRBD2
CDR3nt: TGCAGTGCCGTCGACTCCCGGGGGGGTACGCAGTATTTT
CDR3aa: CSAVDSRGGTQYF

v_gene: TRBV5-1
j_gene: TRBJ2-5
abundance: .
d_gene: TRBD2
CDR3nt: TGCGCCAGCAGCCTAGCGGGAGGCTACAGTGAGCAGTACTTC
CDR3aa: CASSLAGGYSEQYF

v_gene: TRBV20-1
j_gene: TRBJ1-5
abundance: .
d_gene: .
CDR3nt: TGCAGTGCTAGAGCTCTCCCTCGGACAGCTCGCAATCAGCCCCAGCATTTT
CDR3aa: CSARALPRTARNQPQHF

v_gene: TRBV20-1
j_gene: TRBJ2-3
abundance: .
d_gene: TRBD2
CDR3nt: TGCAGTGCTAGAGATCCCAGCGGGAGGGCCAAAGATACGCAGTATTTT
CDR3aa: CSARDPSGRAKDTQYF

v_gene: TRBV5-1
j_gene: TRBJ1-5
abundance: .
d_gene: .
CDR3nt: TGCGCCAGCAGCTTGGCCCCGGCGGCGGGTCAGCCCCAGCATTTT
CDR3aa: CASSLAPAAGQPQHF

v_gene: TRBV28
j_gene: TRBJ2-1
abundance: few
d_gene: TRBD1
CDR3nt: TGTGCCAGCCGGAGTCCCGGGACAGGGGACAATGAGCAGTTCTTC
CDR3aa: CASRSPGTGDNEQFF

v_gene: TRBV14
j_gene: TRBJ2-7
abundance: .
d_gene: .
CDR3nt: TGTGCCAGCAGTTCCGCCCCACATTACGAGCAGTACTTC
CDR3aa: CASSSAPHYEQYF

v_gene: TRBV6-2/TRBV6-3
j_gene: TRBJ2-6
abundance: .
d_gene: TRBD1
CDR3nt: TGTGCCAGCAGTTATCCGACAGGGAAACCGTCTGGGGCCAACGTCCTGACTTTC
CDR3aa: CASSYPTGKPSGANVLTF

v_gene: TRBV28
j_gene: TRBJ1-6
abundance: .
d_gene: .
CDR3nt: TGTGCCAGCAGTTTCCCCCAGGGGCAGAGTTCACCCCTCCACTTT
CDR3aa: CASSFPQGQSSPLHF

v_gene: TRBV27
j_gene: TRBJ2-5
abundance: .
d_gene: .
CDR3nt: TGTGCTAGCAGTTTTATGGGGCAGCAAGAGACCCAGTACTTC
CDR3aa: CASSFMGQQETQYF

v_gene: TRBV20-1
j_gene: TRBJ2-1
abundance: few
d_gene: .
CDR3nt: TGCAGTGCTAAACTAGGGTGGAATGAGCAGTTCTTC
CDR3aa: CSAKLGWNEQFF

v_gene: TRBV11-1
j_gene: TRBJ2-2
abundance: .
d_gene: TRBD1
CDR3nt: TGTGCCAGCAGCTTAGTACAGGGGGCAACGGGGGAGCTGTTTTTT
CDR3aa: CASSLVQGATGELFF

v_gene: TRBV12-3/TRBV12-4
j_gene: TRBJ2-5
abundance: .
d_gene: .
CDR3nt: TGTGCCAGCAGTTTAGATCCTAGTAAAGAGACCCAGTACTTC
CDR3aa: CASSLDPSKETQYF

v_gene: TRBV9
j_gene: TRBJ2-1
abundance: .
d_gene: TRBD2
CDR3nt: TGTGCCAGCAGCGTTGCGGGAGGGGTCCATGAGCAGTTCTTC
CDR3aa: CASSVAGGVHEQFF

v_gene: TRBV9
j_gene: TRBJ2-1
abundance: few
d_gene: TRBD2
CDR3nt: TGTGCCAGCAGCGAGGCGGGAGCTCGGTCTTTGGATGAGCAGTTCTTC
CDR3aa: CASSEAGARSLDEQFF

v_gene: TRBV21-1
j_gene: TRBJ2-5
abundance: .
d_gene: .
CDR3nt: TGTGCCAGCAGCAAAGGACAGGGGGCGCAAGGTGTCCTTCAAGAGACCCAGTACTTC
CDR3aa: CASSKGQGAQGVLQETQYF

v_gene: TRBV2
j_gene: TRBJ2-7
abundance: many
d_gene: .
CDR3nt: TGTGCCAGCAATCGGGCTGACTTCTACGAGCAGTACTTC
CDR3aa: CASNRADFYEQYF

v_gene: TRBV20-1
j_gene: TRBJ1-2
abundance: .
d_gene: .
CDR3nt: TGCAGTGCCATCCCAAGGGGATATGGCTACACCTTC
CDR3aa: CSAIPRGYGYTF

v_gene: TRBV28
j_gene: TRBJ1-6
abundance: .
d_gene: .
CDR3nt: TGTGCCAGCAGGAGCCTCAGCTCACCCCTCCACTTT
CDR3aa: CASRSLSSPLHF

v_gene: TRBV6-5
j_gene: TRBJ1-1
abundance: .
d_gene: .
CDR3nt: TGTGCCAGCAGTTACTCACAGGGAAGCGTCACTGAAGCTTTCTTT
CDR3aa: CASSYSQGSVTEAFF

v_gene: TRBV5-1
j_gene: TRBJ2-5
abundance: few
d_gene: TRBD2
CDR3nt: TGCGCCAGCAGGCTTGGGACTAGCGGAGAGACCCAGTACTTC
CDR3aa: CASRLGTSGETQYF

v_gene: TRBV5-1
j_gene: TRBJ2-5
abundance: .
d_gene: .
CDR3nt: TGCGCCAGCAGCTGGACCACTGGAGAGACCCAGTACTTC
CDR3aa: CASSWTTGETQYF

v_gene: TRBV29-1
j_gene: TRBJ2-1
abundance: few
d_gene: TRBD1
CDR3nt: TGCAGCGTTGCCGGAACTACAGGGGGCGACTCCTACAATGAGCAGTTCTTC
CDR3aa: CSVAGTTGGDSYNEQFF

v_gene: TRBV6-5
j_gene: TRBJ2-3
abundance: .
d_gene: TRBD2
CDR3nt: TGTGCCAGCAGTTACTCGGGACTAGCGGGAGGGATAGATACGCAGTATTTT
CDR3aa: CASSYSGLAGGIDTQYF

v_gene: TRBV5-1
j_gene: TRBJ2-7
abundance: many
d_gene: .
CDR3nt: TGCGCCAGCAAACCAGGGACGATCTCCTACGAGCAGTACTTC
CDR3aa: CASKPGTISYEQYF

v_gene: TRBV9
j_gene: TRBJ2-3
abundance: .
d_gene: TRBD2
CDR3nt: TGTGCCAGCAGCGTAGGGGGACTAGCGATCACAGATACGCAGTATTTT
CDR3aa: CASSVGGLAITDTQYF

v_gene: TRBV6-5
j_gene: TRBJ1-5
abundance: few
d_gene: .
CDR3nt: TGTGCCAGCAGTTACCCAGGGCAGCCCCAGCATTTT
CDR3aa: CASSYPGQPQHF

v_gene: TRBV20-1
j_gene: TRBJ2-4
abundance: .
d_gene: .
CDR3nt: TGCGGTGCAACTAGGGAAGTGGACATTCAGTACTTC
CDR3aa: CGATREVDIQYF

v_gene: TRBV21-1
j_gene: TRBJ2-7
abundance: few
d_gene: .
CDR3nt: TGTGCCAGCAGCAAGAACGGACCTTTCTACGAGCAGTACTTC
CDR3aa: CASSKNGPFYEQYF

v_gene: TRBV4-2
j_gene: TRBJ2-1
abundance: .
d_gene: TRBD2
CDR3nt: TGTGCCAGCAGCCAAGGATGGACTAGCGGGAGTCGGGAGCAGTTCTTC
CDR3aa: CASSQGWTSGSREQFF

v_gene: TRBV11-3
j_gene: TRBJ1-1
abundance: once
d_gene: .
CDR3nt: TGTGCCAGTAGCTTAAGGTCTTCCATGAACACTGAAGCTTTCTTT
CDR3aa: CASSLRSSMNTEAFF

v_gene: TRBV7-8
j_gene: TRBJ2-7
abundance: once
d_gene: .
CDR3nt: TGTGCCAGCAGCTTATTACCCGGAGGCTACGAGCAGTACTTC
CDR3aa: CASSLLPGGYEQYF

v_gene: TRBV28
j_gene: TRBJ2-1
abundance: few
d_gene: TRBD1
CDR3nt: TGTGCCAGCAGCTCTGGACAGGGTAACTACAATGAGCAGTTCTTC
CDR3aa: CASSSGQGNYNEQFF

v_gene: TRBV10-3
j_gene: TRBJ2-1
abundance: many
d_gene: TRBD2
CDR3nt: TGTGCCATCAGGGTCGGGAGGTCCCCCTCCTACAATGAGCAGTTCTTC
CDR3aa: CAIRVGRSPSYNEQFF

v_gene: TRBV20-1
j_gene: TRBJ1-5
abundance: .
d_gene: .
CDR3nt: TGCAGTGCTAGAGATGTGGTACAGCCCCAGCATTTT
CDR3aa: CSARDVVQPQHF